Below, 28 T cell receptor beta chains from the same sample are listed, as sequenced in a study of PD-1 blockade in classical Hodgkin lymphoma. All trial patients relapsed after autologous stem cell transplantation. Measured with immunoSEQ multiplex PCR; TCRdb has only the in-frame clones, and not every one. The sample lists approximately 160,000 clones; around 73% were seen once. The sample here was peripheral blood mononuclear cells (PBMCs), taken before the second cycle of nivolumab. The receptor source for this set is a human donor with classical Hodgkin lymphoma.

This clone has a single count. The chain is built from TRBV18 and TRBJ1-3; no firm D call. There are 16 residues in the CDR3. In germline, CDR1 is KGHSH, CDR2 LQKENI. The ends were cut back, 6 bases at V and 2 bases at J, with 17 bases in the middle. CDR3 coding DNA: TGTGCCAGCTCCCCTCTTCGTGGCAGAACTGGAAACACCATATATTTT. As protein: CASSPLRGRTGNTIYF.

The chain couples TRBV12-5 to TRBJ1-2, with unresolved D. The germline V gene encodes CDR1 LGHNT and CDR2 FRNRAP. Trimming cost V 4 bases and J 2 bases, with 5 bases left between them. The CDR3 extends over 12 amino acids. The CDR3 region is CASGYDNYGYTF. Here the CDR3 DNA reads TGTGCTAGTGGTTATGACAACTATGGCTACACCTTC.

This clone came up a few times. The rearrangement links TRBV7-9 to TRBJ2-5; TRBD1 agrees at 9 bases. From germline, CDR1 is SEHNR and CDR2 FQNEAQ (reference sequence). V lost 5 bases and J lost 2; bases outside the gene matches: 12. This CDR3 is 17 amino acids long. CDR3 loop: CASSETTGTGKQETQYF. In DNA form, the CDR3 reads TGTGCCAGCAGCGAAACAACCGGGACAGGGAAACAAGAGACCCAGTACTTC.

The V and J genes are TRBV12-5 and TRBJ1-3, with 7 positions matching TRBD1. Trimming took 7 bases from V and 2 from J; bases not matched to a gene: 5. The CDR3 extends over 14 amino acids. The V gene's germline CDR1 is LGHNT and CDR2 FRNRAP. CDR3 coding DNA: TGTGCTAGTGTTTACACAGGGGCTGGAAACACCATATATTTT. Translated, it gives CASVYTGAGNTIYF.

J is TRBJ2-3 and V is TRBV7-9; TRBD1 agrees at 8 bases. V dropped 6 bases and J dropped 5; count of bases not matched to a gene: 7. The germline V gene has CDR1 SEHNR and CDR2 FQNEAQ (reference sequence). This CDR3 has 14 residues. The CDR3 reads CASRLGTGEDTQYF. CDR3 nucleotide sequence: TGTGCCAGCAGACTAGGGACAGGTGAAGATACGCAGTATTTT.

The rearrangement joins TRBV27 to TRBJ2-7; 7 bases line up with TRBD1. CDR3 size: 15 residues. Losses at the gene ends were 3 bases for V and 2 bases for J; bases not matched to a gene: 7. Germline lookup yields CDR1 MNHEY and CDR2 SMNVEV (reference sequence). CDR3: CASSFNRGATYEQYF. The CDR3 DNA sequence: TGTGCCAGCAGTTTCAACAGGGGCGCCACCTACGAGCAGTACTTC.

CDR3 protein: CASSPGTIGEVSGNTIYF. In DNA, the CDR3 is TGCGCCAGCAGTCCTGGGACCATAGGGGAAGTTTCTGGAAACACCATATATTTT. V gene TRBV5-1 combines with J gene TRBJ1-3; D might be TRBD1 (5 bases). Germline CDR1 and CDR2: SGHRS and YFSETQ. This CDR3 spans 18 amino acids. Deletions cut 5 bases from V and 1 base from J, with 22 bases between.

The V gene is TRBV4-3, the J gene TRBJ2-1; TRBD2 is a possible D gene (6 bases). This CDR3 region has 14 residues. V was pared by 5 bases and J by 7 bases, with 15 bases between. Germline loops: CDR1 LGHNA, CDR2 YSLEER. The CDR3 reads CASSSGGGRNEQFF. The CDR3 DNA reads as TGCGCCAGCAGCTCAGGTGGGGGGAGAAATGAGCAGTTCTTC.

The genes are TRBV7-2 and TRBJ1-2; D might be TRBD1 (5 bases). V lost 5 bases and J lost 6, with 16 bases in between. This CDR3 region has 14 residues. Germline V gene sequence: CDR1 SGHTA, CDR2 FQGNSA. CDR3 DNA: TGTGCCAGCAGCCCCTATGATGGGACGCATGGCTACACCTTC. Residues: CASSPYDGTHGYTF.

Only a few counts were recorded for this clone. The genes are TRBV5-6 and TRBJ2-7, with D possibly being TRBD1 (5 bases). Germline V CDR1 and CDR2: SGHDT, YYEEEE. V shed 2 bases and J shed 8 bases, with 11 bases lying between them. This CDR3 spans 12 amino acids. The CDR3 is CASSFGRAQQYF. CDR3 in DNA: TGTGCCAGCAGCTTTGGCAGGGCTCAGCAGTACTTC.

This clone was recorded a few times. The rearrangement joins TRBV7-6 to TRBJ1-6, with unresolved D. Germline CDR1 SGHVS, CDR2 FNYEAQ. V was pared by 3 bases and J by 15 bases, with 9 bases between. This CDR3 region has 11 residues. The CDR3: CASSLGSGLHF. The CDR3 bases are TGTGCCAGCAGCTTGGGTTCTGGCCTCCACTTT. Combining the CDR3 with reference TRBV7-6 and TRBJ1-6 gives the whole variable domain GAGVSQSPRYKVTKRGQDVALRCDPISGHVSLYWYRQALGQGPEFLTYFNYEAQQDKSGLPNDRFSAERPEGSISTLTIQRTEQRDSAMYRCASSLGSGLHFGNGTRLTVT.

The CDR3: CASSYVPTGSLGYTF. The CDR3 DNA is TGTGCCAGCAGTTACGTCCCCACAGGGTCTCTGGGCTACACCTTC. The chain joins TRBV6-6 to TRBJ1-2, with D possibly matching TRBD1 (6 bases). The CDR3 has 15 amino acids. V lost 2 bases and J 8 bases, leaving 18 bases between the germline ends. Germline assignment: CDR1 MNHNY and CDR2 SVGAGI (reference sequence).

The genes are TRBV2 and TRBJ2-1; 13 bases are a match to TRBD2. After removal of 6 bases from V and 4 bases from J, the junction contained 3 bases not matched to a gene. CDR1 SNHLY and CDR2 FYNNEI come from the germline V gene. The CDR3 runs to 15 residues. In nucleotides, the CDR3 is TGTGCCAGCAGGGGGACTAGCGGGACATACAATGAGCAGTTCTTC. As protein: CASRGTSGTYNEQFF.

This sequence joins TRBV5-6 and TRBJ2-7; D ambiguous. The germline V gene encodes CDR1 SGHDT and CDR2 YYEEEE. CDR3 length: 14 residues. V lost 0 bases and J lost 3, with 10 bases in between. CDR3 loop: CASSLGLSGYEQYF. In DNA, the CDR3 is TGTGCCAGCAGCTTGGGACTTTCGGGCTACGAGCAGTACTTC.

Here the CDR3 reads CASSFEGANTGELFF. The CDR3 nucleotides read TGCGCCAGCAGCTTTGAAGGGGCGAACACCGGGGAGCTGTTTTTT. V is TRBV5-1 and J is TRBJ2-2; D perhaps matches TRBD1 (5 bases). The CDR3 has 15 amino acids. V lost 2 bases and J 0 bases, leaving 8 bases between the germline ends. CDR1 and CDR2 (germline): SGHRS, YFSETQ.

This rearrangement joins TRBV27 to TRBJ1-2, with 9 bases identical to TRBD1. CDR3 length equals 16 residues. J lost 1 base, V lost 5 bases, and 8 bases had no gene match. Germline CDR1 is MNHEY and CDR2 is SMNVEV (reference sequence). CDR3: CASSPNYRGRNYGYTF. The DNA for the CDR3 is TGTGCCAGCAGTCCGAACTACAGGGGGCGTAACTATGGCTACACCTTC.

The V gene is TRBV19, the J gene TRBJ2-2; 10 bases line up with TRBD1. CDR3 size: 17 residues. Germline V gene sequence: CDR1 LNHDA, CDR2 SQIVND (reference sequence). Trimming removed 6 bases from V and 1 base from J; junction bases left unmatched: 8. DNA for the CDR3: TGTGCCAGTAGGGGACAGGGGCCGGAAAAGAACACCGGGGAGCTGTTTTTT. Translating gives CASRGQGPEKNTGELFF.

The chain carries TRBV27 and TRBJ1-1; 9 nucleotides line up with TRBD1. This CDR3 comprises 15 residues. Per germline, CDR1 MNHEY and CDR2 SMNVEV (reference sequence). V trimming: 0 bases; J trimming: 4 bases; junction bases outside the gene matches: 3. The CDR3 DNA reads TGTGCCAGCAGTTTATCTGACAGGGGGACCACTGAAGCTTTCTTT. Its protein is CASSLSDRGTTEAFF.

J is TRBJ2-3 and V is TRBV29-1, with D perhaps assigned TRBD1 or TRBD2 (6 bases each). Germline-derived CDR1 and CDR2 are SQVTM and ANQGSEA. Trimming stripped 7 bases from V and 0 bases from J, with 17 bases between. The CDR3 sequence is 15 residues long. The CDR3 DNA reads TGCAGCGCCGGGGGCTCAACCTCTAGCACAGATACGCAGTATTTT. It is translated as CSAGGSTSSTDTQYF.

The rearrangement joins TRBV15 to TRBJ2-7; 7 bases match TRBD2. V lost 1 base, J lost 4 bases, and 4 bases stayed unmatched. Germline CDR1 is LNHNV and CDR2 is YYDKDF (reference sequence). This CDR3 spans 14 amino acids. CDR3 in DNA: TGTGCCACCAGCAGAGTTGCGGGAGAATACGAGCAGTACTTC. This translates into CATSRVAGEYEQYF.

The chain employs TRBV6-1 and TRBJ2-1; a possible D gene is TRBD2 (5 bases). The CDR3 spans 17 residues. V was clipped by 1 base and J by 0 bases, with 13 bases between them. The germline CDR1 and CDR2 sequences are MNHNS and SASEGT. For the CDR3, the DNA is TGTGCCAGCAGTGAAGTAGTCGGAGGTAGCTCCTACAATGAGCAGTTCTTC. This gives the protein CASSEVVGGSSYNEQFF.

The chain carries TRBV10-2 and TRBJ1-4, with 7 bases that match TRBD1. The germline gives CDR1 WSHSY, CDR2 SAAADI. The CDR3 has 13 amino acids. V gave up 8 bases and J gave up 8 bases; unmatched junction bases: 8. The CDR3 sequence: CASGQAQGEKLFF. The CDR3 coding sequence is TGCGCCAGCGGACAGGCCCAGGGGGAAAAACTGTTTTTT.

The chain joins TRBV5-1 to TRBJ2-5, with 9 bases identical to TRBD1. Trimming cost V 7 bases and J 4 bases; bases outside gene matches: 5. Germline CDR1 SGHRS, CDR2 YFSETQ. The CDR3 is 13 amino acids. CDR3 sequence: CASGQGMGETQYF. In nucleotides, the CDR3 is TGCGCCAGCGGACAGGGGATGGGAGAGACCCAGTACTTC.

This clone was picked up one time. V usage is TRBV9 and J usage is TRBJ1-1, with TRBD1 as a possible D gene (6 bases). The V end was cut by 0 bases, the J end by 0 bases, with 9 bases between. Germline V gene sequence: CDR1 SGDLS, CDR2 YYNGEE. There are 15 residues in the CDR3. The chain's CDR3 is CASSVGAGVNTEAFF. The CDR3 DNA is TGTGCCAGCAGCGTAGGGGCAGGGGTGAACACTGAAGCTTTCTTT.

The rearrangement links TRBV14 to TRBJ2-1; D is ambiguous. The length of the CDR3 is 16 residues. The V gene lost 4 bases and the J gene lost 0 bases, with 13 bases spanning the gap. The germline V gene encodes CDR1 SGHDN and CDR2 FVKESK. The CDR3 DNA sequence: TGTGCCAGCAGCCCGGCAGGCCGAAGCTCCTACAATGAGCAGTTCTTC. It specifies CASSPAGRSSYNEQFF.

V gene TRBV5-1 combines with J gene TRBJ1-1, with 7 bases aligning to TRBD1. CDR3 size: 14 residues. Germline assignment: CDR1 SGHRS and CDR2 YFSETQ. V shed 0 bases, J shed 4 bases, and the junction held 3 bases outside the gene matches. CDR3 sequence: CASSLGQGGTEAFF. The CDR3 bases are TGCGCCAGCAGCTTGGGACAGGGCGGCACTGAAGCTTTCTTT. The full variable domain, rest sourced from reference TRBV5-1 and TRBJ1-1, is KAGVTQTPRYLIKTRGQQVTLSCSPISGHRSVSWYQQTPGQGLQFLFEYFSETQRNKGNFPGRFSGRQFSNSRSEMNVSTLELGDSALYLCASSLGQGGTEAFFGQGTRLTVV.

This clone came up once. This chain connects TRBV15 to TRBJ1-1; a weak D match, TRBD1 (5 bases). CDR1 and CDR2 (germline): LNHNV, YYDKDF (reference sequence). This CDR3 has 15 residues. V was pared by 3 bases and J by 4 bases, with 15 bases between. CDR3 bases: TGTGCCACCAGCAGCTCCCGGGACGGCCTCACTGAAGCTTTCTTT. Protein sequence: CATSSSRDGLTEAFF.

CDR3 nucleotides: TGTGCCAGCAGAGACACCCGAGGGGGGAGCACAGATACGCAGTATTTT. Amino acids: CASRDTRGGSTDTQYF. The gene calls are TRBV6-6 and TRBJ2-3; the D gene could be TRBD1 or TRBD2 (6 bases each). Per germline, CDR1 MNHNY and CDR2 SVGAGI (reference sequence). This CDR3 has 16 residues. V dropped 6 bases and J dropped 0 bases, with 16 bases sitting between them.